This T cell receptor (beta chain) came from a study of T cell responses to AZD1222 COVID-19 vaccine. The study's findings and limits: Baseline seropositivity characterized only a handful of AZD1222 recipients. The sample set comprised mostly white British donors with more females, and clonal diversity was possibly underestimated. The peak T cell response came first, and repertoires were sampled only after it.

Points on this clone: Antigen specificity is unknown.

Sequencing was performed with immunoSEQ multiplex PCR; in TCRdb, only in-frame clones are kept and a portion is missing. The table records 150,000 to 200,000 clones, about 90% of them present only once. CDR1 is SGHAT and CDR2 is FQNNGV in the germline V gene. This CDR3 has 16 amino acids. Losses at the gene ends were 1 base for V and 5 bases for J; bases not matched to a gene: 10. The chain couples TRBV11-2 to TRBJ2-5; 7 bases align to TRBD2. This material consisted of peripheral blood, taken on day 0 of AZD1222 vaccination. The clonotype was recovered from an adult in good health. This chain's CDR3 is CASSLGRGSFGETQYF. The CDR3, as DNA: TGTGCCAGCAGCTTAGGGCGGGGGTCGTTCGGGGAGACCCAGTACTTC. The full variable domain, completed using reference TRBV11-2 and TRBJ2-5, is EAGVAQSPRYKIIEKRQSVAFWCNPISGHATLYWYQQILGQGPKLLIQFQNNGVVDDSQLPKDRFSAERLKGVDSTLKIQPAKLEDSAVYLCASSLGRGSFGETQYFGPGTRLLVL.